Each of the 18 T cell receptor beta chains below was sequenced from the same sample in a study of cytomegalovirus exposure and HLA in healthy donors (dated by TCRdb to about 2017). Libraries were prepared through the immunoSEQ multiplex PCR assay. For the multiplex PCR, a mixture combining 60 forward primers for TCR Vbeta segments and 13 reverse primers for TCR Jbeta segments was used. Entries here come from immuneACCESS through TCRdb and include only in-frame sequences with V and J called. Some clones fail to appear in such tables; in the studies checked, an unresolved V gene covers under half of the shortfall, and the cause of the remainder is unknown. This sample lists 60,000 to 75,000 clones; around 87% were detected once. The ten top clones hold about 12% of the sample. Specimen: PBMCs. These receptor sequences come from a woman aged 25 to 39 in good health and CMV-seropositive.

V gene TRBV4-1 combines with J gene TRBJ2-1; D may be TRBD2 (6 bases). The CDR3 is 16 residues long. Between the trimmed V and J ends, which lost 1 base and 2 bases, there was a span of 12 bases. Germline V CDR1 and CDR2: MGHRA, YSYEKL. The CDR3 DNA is TGCGCCAGCAGCCAAGCGACCGGGAGTACCTACAATGAGCAGTTCTTC. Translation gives CASSQATGSTYNEQFF.

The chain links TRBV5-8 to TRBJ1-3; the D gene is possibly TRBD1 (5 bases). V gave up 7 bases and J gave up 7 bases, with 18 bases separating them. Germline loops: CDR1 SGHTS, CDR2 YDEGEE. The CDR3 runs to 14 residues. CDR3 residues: CASGNRDGRNTIYF. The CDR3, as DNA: TGTGCCAGCGGGAACCGGGACGGGAGGAACACCATATATTTT.

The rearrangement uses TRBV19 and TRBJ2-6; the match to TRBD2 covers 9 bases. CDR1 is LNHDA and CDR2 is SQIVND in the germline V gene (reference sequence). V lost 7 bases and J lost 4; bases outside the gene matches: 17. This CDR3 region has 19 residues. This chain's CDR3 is CASTGGRSGSVWGANVLTF. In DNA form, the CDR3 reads TGTGCCAGTACGGGGGGTCGTAGCGGGAGTGTGTGGGGGGCCAACGTCCTGACTTTC.

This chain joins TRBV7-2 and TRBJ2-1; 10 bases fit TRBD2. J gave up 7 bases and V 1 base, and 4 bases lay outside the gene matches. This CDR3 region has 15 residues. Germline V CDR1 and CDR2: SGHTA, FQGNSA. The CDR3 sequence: CASSLGPSGRNEQFF. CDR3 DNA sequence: TGTGCCAGCAGCTTAGGACCTAGCGGGAGAAATGAGCAGTTCTTC.

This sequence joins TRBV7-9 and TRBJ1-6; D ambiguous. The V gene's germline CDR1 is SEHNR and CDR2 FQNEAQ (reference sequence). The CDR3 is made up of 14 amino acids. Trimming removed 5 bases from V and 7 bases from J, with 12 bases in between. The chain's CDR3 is CASSPRGGNSPLHF. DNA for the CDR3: TGTGCCAGCAGCCCCCGCGGAGGCAATTCACCCCTCCACTTT.

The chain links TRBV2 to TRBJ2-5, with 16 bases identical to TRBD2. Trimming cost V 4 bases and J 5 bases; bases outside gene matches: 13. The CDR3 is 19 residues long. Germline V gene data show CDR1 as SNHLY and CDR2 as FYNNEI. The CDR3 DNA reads TGTGCCAGCAGTGGGGGGACTAGCGGGAGGGTCCTACGTGGTGAGACCCAGTACTTC. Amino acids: CASSGGTSGRVLRGETQYF.

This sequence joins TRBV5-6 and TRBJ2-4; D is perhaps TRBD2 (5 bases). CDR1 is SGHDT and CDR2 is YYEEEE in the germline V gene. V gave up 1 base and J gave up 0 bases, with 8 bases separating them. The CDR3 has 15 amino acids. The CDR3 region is CASSLRGLAKNIQYF. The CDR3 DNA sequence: TGTGCCAGCAGCTTGCGGGGATTAGCCAAAAACATTCAGTACTTC.

The CDR3 nucleotides are TGTGCCAGCTCACCTGGACTAGCGATTGATGATGAGCAGTTCTTC. This sequence encodes CASSPGLAIDDEQFF. The V call is TRBV18, the J call TRBJ2-1; 9 bases line up with TRBD2. J gave up 8 bases and V 3 bases, and 8 bases lay outside the gene matches. The CDR3 covers 15 residues. The V gene's germline CDR1 is KGHSH and CDR2 LQKENI. The full variable domain, its missing parts supplied by reference TRBV18 and TRBJ2-1, is NAGVMQNPRHLVRRRGQEARLRCSPMKGHSHVYWYRQLPEEGLKFMVYLQKENIIDESGMPKERFSAEFPKEGPSILRIQQVVRGDSAAYFCASSPGLAIDDEQFFGPGTRLTVL.

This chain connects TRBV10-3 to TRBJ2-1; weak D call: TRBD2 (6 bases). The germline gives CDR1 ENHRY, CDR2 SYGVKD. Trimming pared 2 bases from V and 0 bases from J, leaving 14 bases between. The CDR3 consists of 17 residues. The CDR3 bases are TGTGCCATCAGTGAGCCGACTAGGGAAAGCTCCTACAATGAGCAGTTCTTC. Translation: CAISEPTRESSYNEQFF.

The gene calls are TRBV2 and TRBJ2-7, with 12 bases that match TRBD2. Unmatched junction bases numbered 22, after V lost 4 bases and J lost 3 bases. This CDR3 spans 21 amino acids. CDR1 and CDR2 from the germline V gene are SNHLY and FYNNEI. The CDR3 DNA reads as TGTGCCAGCAGTGGAAAAGCACCCGGGACTAGCGGGTTTTCGAAGGTCTACGAGCAGTACTTC. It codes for CASSGKAPGTSGFSKVYEQYF.

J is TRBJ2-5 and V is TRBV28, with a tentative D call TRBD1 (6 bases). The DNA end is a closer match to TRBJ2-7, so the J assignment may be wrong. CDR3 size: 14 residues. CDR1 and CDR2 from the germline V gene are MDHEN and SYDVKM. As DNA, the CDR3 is TGTGCCAGCAGTGGGGGCTCGAATACCTACGAGCAGTACTTC. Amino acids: CASSGGSNTYEQYF.

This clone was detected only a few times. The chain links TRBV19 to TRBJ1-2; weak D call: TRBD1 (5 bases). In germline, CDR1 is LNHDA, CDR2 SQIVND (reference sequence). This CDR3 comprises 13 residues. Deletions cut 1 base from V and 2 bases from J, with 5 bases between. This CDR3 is CASSIGTNYGYTF. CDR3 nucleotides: TGTGCCAGTAGTATAGGGACAAACTATGGCTACACCTTC.

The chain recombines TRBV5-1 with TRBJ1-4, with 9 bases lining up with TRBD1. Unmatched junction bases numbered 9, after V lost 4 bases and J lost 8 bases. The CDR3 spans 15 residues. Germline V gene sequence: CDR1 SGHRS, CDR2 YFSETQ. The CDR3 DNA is TGCGCCAGCAGCCGGGGACAGGGCGGCGAAGAAAAACTGTTTTTT. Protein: CASSRGQGGEEKLFF.

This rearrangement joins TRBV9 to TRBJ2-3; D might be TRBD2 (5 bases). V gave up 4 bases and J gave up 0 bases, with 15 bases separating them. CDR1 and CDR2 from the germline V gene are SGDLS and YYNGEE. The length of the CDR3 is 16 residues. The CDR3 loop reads CASSPLRDGSTDTQYF. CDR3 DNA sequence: TGTGCCAGCAGCCCCCTTCGGGATGGGAGCACAGATACGCAGTATTTT. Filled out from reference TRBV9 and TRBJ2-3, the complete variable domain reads DSGVTQTPKHLITATGQRVTLRCSPRSGDLSVYWYQQSLDQGLQFLIQYYNGEERAKGNILERFSAQQFPDLHSELNLSSLELGDSALYFCASSPLRDGSTDTQYFGPGTRLTVL.

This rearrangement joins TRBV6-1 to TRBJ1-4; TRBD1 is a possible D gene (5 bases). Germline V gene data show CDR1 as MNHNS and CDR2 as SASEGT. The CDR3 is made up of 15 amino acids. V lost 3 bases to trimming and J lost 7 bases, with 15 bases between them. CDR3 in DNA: TGTGCCAGCAGTGAGTACCAGGGTGGCAGTGAAAAACTGTTTTTT. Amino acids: CASSEYQGGSEKLFF.

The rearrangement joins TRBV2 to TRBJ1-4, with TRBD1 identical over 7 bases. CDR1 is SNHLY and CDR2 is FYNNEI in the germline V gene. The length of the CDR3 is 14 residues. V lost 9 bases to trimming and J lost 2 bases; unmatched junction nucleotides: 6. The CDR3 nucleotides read TGTGCCAGTAAAGCAGGGGGGACTAATGAAAAACTGTTTTTT. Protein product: CASKAGGTNEKLFF.

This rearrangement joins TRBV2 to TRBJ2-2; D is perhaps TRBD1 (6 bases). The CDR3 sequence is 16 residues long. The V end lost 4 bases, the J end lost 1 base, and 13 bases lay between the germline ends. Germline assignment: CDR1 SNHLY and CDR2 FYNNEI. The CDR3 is CASSVQGHMNTGELFF. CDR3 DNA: TGTGCCAGCAGTGTTCAGGGACATATGAACACCGGGGAGCTGTTTTTT.

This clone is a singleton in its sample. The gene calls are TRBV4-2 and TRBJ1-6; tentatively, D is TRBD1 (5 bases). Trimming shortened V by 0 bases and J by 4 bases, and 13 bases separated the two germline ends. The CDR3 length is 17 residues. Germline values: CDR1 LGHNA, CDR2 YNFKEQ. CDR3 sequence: CASSQEPGGLYNSPLHF. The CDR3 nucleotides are TGTGCCAGCAGCCAAGAACCGGGGGGTCTTTATAATTCACCCCTCCACTTT.